This T cell receptor beta chain stems from a study of blood T cell repertoires in COVID-19. The CDR3 has 11 amino acids. With 10 bases removed from V and 5 bases from J, the gap between germline ends came to 12 bases. Germline CDR1 reads MDHEN; CDR2 reads SYDVKM. Libraries were prepared by immunoSEQ multiplex PCR; TCRdb keeps only in-frame clonotypes and omits some of them. The data contain about 130,000 clones, approximately 83% of them singletons. The chain uses TRBV28 and TRBJ2-7; D is unclear. The clonotype was recovered from an elderly woman with acute or convalescent COVID-19. Sequencing input: peripheral blood. CDR3 bases: TGTGCCACCCTGGATCGGGACGAGCAGTACGTC. This gives the protein CATLDRDEQYV.